This T cell receptor beta chain came from a study of blood T cell repertoires in COVID-19. Background on the study: The United States, Italy and Spain provided the acute and convalescent COVID-19 samples.

Study members were between 18 and 89 years old and lived in 25 or so US regions. In assigning cohorts, the study relied on participant-reported clinical history. Recovered status in Cohort 3 required two negative PCRs, clearance, or symptom resolution. The repertoire was sequenced with immunoSEQ multiplex PCR; TCRdb's copy has only in-frame clones and lacks some. The sample contains roughly 300,000 clones, over 75% of which appear only once. With regard to this clone: The identical CDR3 is also encoded by other nucleotide sequences in the sample.

Trimming at V came to 5 bases and at J to 0 bases, leaving 2 bases not matched to a gene. CDR1 is SEHNR, CDR2 FQNEAQ, per germline (reference sequence). The CDR3 consists of 15 residues. The J gene is TRBJ2-1, the V gene TRBV7-9, with 9 nucleotides matching TRBD2. The source is a young woman who had recovered from COVID-19. Sequenced sample: PBMCs or T cells enriched from blood (not recorded which). In DNA, the CDR3 is TGTGCCAGCAGCCTTAGCGGGAGCTCCTACAATGAGCAGTTCTTC. Translated: CASSLSGSSYNEQFF.